This T cell receptor beta chain was observed in a study of blood T cell repertoires in COVID-19. Clones were sequenced by immunoSEQ multiplex PCR, and TCRdb holds only the in-frame ones, with some missing. The sample gives some 300,000 clones, approximately 90% of which show up once; 6.3% is in the top ten. This CDR3 is 19 amino acids long. Germline lookup yields CDR1 KGHDR and CDR2 SFDVKD. V shed 3 bases, J shed 5 bases, and the junction held 12 bases outside the gene matches. This receptor was taken from a woman aged 50 to 60 with COVID-19, enrolled during active disease. J is TRBJ2-2 and V is TRBV24-1, with 12 positions matching TRBD2. The source material was peripheral blood. The CDR3 DNA reads as TGTGCCACCAGTGATACCGGGACTAGCGGGTTCGGGCGGACCGGGGAGCTGTTTTTT. Translated: CATSDTGTSGFGRTGELFF.